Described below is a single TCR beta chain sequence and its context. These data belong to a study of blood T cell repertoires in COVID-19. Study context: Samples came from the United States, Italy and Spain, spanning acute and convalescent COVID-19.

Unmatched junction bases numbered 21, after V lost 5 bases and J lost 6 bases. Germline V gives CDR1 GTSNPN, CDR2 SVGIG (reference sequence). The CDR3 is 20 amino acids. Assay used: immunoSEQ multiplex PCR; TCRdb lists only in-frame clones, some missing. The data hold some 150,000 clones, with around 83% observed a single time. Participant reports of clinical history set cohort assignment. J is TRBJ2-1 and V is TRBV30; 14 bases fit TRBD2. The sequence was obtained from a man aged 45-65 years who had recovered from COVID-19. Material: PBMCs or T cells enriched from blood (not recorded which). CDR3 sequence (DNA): TGTGCCTGGCCCGAGCCGGGACTAGATTCGACTAGCGGGGGGGCCAATGAGCAGTTCTTC. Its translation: CAWPEPGLDSTSGGANEQFF.